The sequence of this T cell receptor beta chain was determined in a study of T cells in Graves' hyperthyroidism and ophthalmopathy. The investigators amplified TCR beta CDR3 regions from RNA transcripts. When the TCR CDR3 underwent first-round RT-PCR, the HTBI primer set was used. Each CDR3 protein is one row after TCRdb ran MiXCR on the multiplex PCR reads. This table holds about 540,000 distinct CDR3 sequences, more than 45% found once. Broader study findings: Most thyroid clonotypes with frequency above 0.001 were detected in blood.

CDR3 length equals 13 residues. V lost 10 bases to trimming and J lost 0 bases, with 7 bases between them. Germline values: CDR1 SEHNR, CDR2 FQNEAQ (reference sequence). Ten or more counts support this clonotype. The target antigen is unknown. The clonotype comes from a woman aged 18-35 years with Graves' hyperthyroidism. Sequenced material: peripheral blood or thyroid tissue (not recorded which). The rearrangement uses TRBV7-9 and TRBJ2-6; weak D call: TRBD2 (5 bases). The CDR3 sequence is CATGLSGANVLTF. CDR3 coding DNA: TGTGCCACAGGACTCTCTGGGGCCAACGTCCTGACTTTC.